The rows below give T cell receptor beta chains drawn from one sample of a study of OX40 agonist ivuxolimab in advanced cancers. TCRdb's copy holds only in-frame clones and misses some; the assay was immunoSEQ multiplex PCR. The data show 70,000 or so clones, around 90% seen once. The source was CD4+ or CD8+ T cells sorted from blood, collected in a trial of the OX40 agonist ivuxolimab. The origin of the receptors is an adult with an advanced solid tumor such as melanoma, head and neck, liver or kidney cancer. The CDR3 runs from the conserved cysteine through the conserved F or W. The D gene is left open where the match is weak. The listing skips clone size in some rows; elsewhere it reads once, few, many or a size class.

J	D	V	size	DNA	CDR3
TRBJ2-1	TRBD2	TRBV19	.	TGTGCCAGTAGTATCGTCGGGAGGAGACCCGGTGCCGACAATGAGCAGTTCTTC	CASSIVGRRPGADNEQFF
TRBJ1-2	.	TRBV18	.	TGTGCCAGCTCACCTGTAGACACTGACTATGGCTACACCTTC	CASSPVDTDYGYTF
TRBJ2-7	.	TRBV25-1	.	TGTGCCAGCAGTGAGACACTCCCATCCGGGGAGCAGTACTTC	CASSETLPSGEQYF
TRBJ1-2	.	TRBV2	few	TGTGCCAGCAGCGCAGACGGCAACTATGGCTACACCTTC	CASSADGNYGYTF
TRBJ1-3	TRBD1	TRBV7-6	.	TGTGCCAGCAGCGCCGGACAGGGGGTCAACACCATATATTTT	CASSAGQGVNTIYF
TRBJ2-5	TRBD2	TRBV28	.	TGTGCCAGCAGCACGACGGCGGGGGGAAGCCAAGAGACCCAGTACTTC	CASSTTAGGSQETQYF
TRBJ1-1	TRBD1	TRBV7-9	.	TGTGCCAGCAGCTTTATTGACAGGGGGCACACTGAAGCTTTCTTT	CASSFIDRGHTEAFF
TRBJ2-7	TRBD2	TRBV4-2	.	TGTGCCAGCAGCCATGCCCGCCTGTCGCGGGAGCGGTCCTACGAGCAGTACTTC	CASSHARLSRERSYEQYF
TRBJ2-7	.	TRBV9	.	TGTGCCAGCAGCGTAGTAAGGGACCCGTGGGAGCAGTACTTC	CASSVVRDPWEQYF
TRBJ1-3	.	TRBV6-6	.	TGTGCCAGCAGTTACTCGACCGGGTCCTCTGGAAACACCATATATTTT	CASSYSTGSSGNTIYF
TRBJ2-2	.	TRBV4-3	.	TGCGCCAGCAGCCAATCTTCACGGCTTCGCACCGGGGAGCTGTTTTTT	CASSQSSRLRTGELFF
TRBJ1-3	.	TRBV11-3	.	TGTGCCAGCAGCTCCACCGGGAGCTCTGGAAACACCATATATTTT	CASSSTGSSGNTIYF
TRBJ1-1	.	TRBV11-2	.	TGTGCCAGCAGCCAACAGGAGGGGAACACTGAAGCTTTCTTT	CASSQQEGNTEAFF
TRBJ1-1	TRBD1	TRBV6-1	once	TGTGCCAGCAGTGGGGGACAGGGAAACACTGAAGCTTTCTTT	CASSGGQGNTEAFF
TRBJ1-1	.	TRBV4-3	.	TGCGCCAGCAGCCAACGGGGGGACACTGAAGCTTTCTTT	CASSQRGDTEAFF
TRBJ2-3	TRBD1	TRBV9	.	TGTGCCAGCAGCGCCACAGGGGGCCGGCCGGATACGCAGTATTTT	CASSATGGRPDTQYF
TRBJ1-4	TRBD1	TRBV7-9	.	TGTGCCAGCAGCTTAGTTGACAGGGGTGATGAAAAACTGTTTTTT	CASSLVDRGDEKLFF
TRBJ2-7	.	TRBV11-3	.	TGTGCCAGCAGCTTAGATTCAGTTAGGGAGCAGTACTTC	CASSLDSVREQYF
TRBJ2-5	TRBD2	TRBV7-2	.	TGTGCCAGCAGCTTACAGGCGGGAGACGGGGAGACCCAGTACTTC	CASSLQAGDGETQYF
TRBJ2-7	TRBD1	TRBV7-9	.	TGTGCCAGCTCACTACAGGGGGGCAACGAGCAGTACTTC	CASSLQGGNEQYF
TRBJ1-1	.	TRBV4-3	.	TGCGCCAGCACCGAAGGGTTGAGAGGGAACACTGAAGCTTTCTTT	CASTEGLRGNTEAFF
TRBJ1-1	.	TRBV18	.	TGTGCCAGCTCACCCGGCGCTTCTGAAGCTTTCTTT	CASSPGASEAFF
TRBJ2-6	.	TRBV5-4	.	TGTGCCAGCAGCCCGGGCGGTACGTCTGGGGCCAACGTCCTGACTTTC	CASSPGGTSGANVLTF
TRBJ2-6	.	TRBV5-1	.	TGCGCCAGCAGCTTCTTATTGGGCGGCTCTGGGGCCAACGTCCTGACTTTC	CASSFLLGGSGANVLTF
TRBJ2-5	TRBD1	TRBV5-6	.	TGTGCCAGCAGCTCCCGGACAGGGCGGGGAGAGACCCAGTACTTC	CASSSRTGRGETQYF
TRBJ1-1	.	TRBV5-6	.	TGTGCCAGCAGGCCCTTCCAGGGACGGAACACTGAAGCTTTCTTT	CASRPFQGRNTEAFF
TRBJ2-7	.	TRBV7-6	.	TGTGCCAGCAGCCCCCGTGGGCAGGGCCACTACGAGCAGTACTTC	CASSPRGQGHYEQYF
TRBJ1-4	.	TRBV7-2	.	TGTGCCAGCAGCTCTAGGACGGGTAATGAAAAACTGTTTTTT	CASSSRTGNEKLFF
TRBJ1-1	TRBD1	TRBV6-5	.	TGTGCCAGCAGCGAGGACAGGGCAGCCACTGAAGCTTTCTTT	CASSEDRAATEAFF
TRBJ1-1	.	TRBV6-5	.	TGTGCCAGCAGTTCCGAGCCCCGTGTTGGCACTGAAGCTTTCTTT	CASSSEPRVGTEAFF
TRBJ2-5	.	TRBV9	.	TGTGCCAGCAGCGTAGTGCCCGACGCCCAGGGGGAGACCCAGTACTTC	CASSVVPDAQGETQYF
TRBJ2-1	.	TRBV7-3	once	TGTGCCAGCAGCCCCCGGGGAGCTAGCTTCAATGAGCAGTTCTTC	CASSPRGASFNEQFF
TRBJ1-5	.	TRBV5-1	.	TGCGCCAGCAGCTTGGATGGGGGACCGGTCGGGCAGCCCCAGCATTTT	CASSLDGGPVGQPQHF
TRBJ1-1	.	TRBV6-1	.	TGTGCCAGCAGTGAGTGGGGAGCCGAAGCTTTCTTT	CASSEWGAEAFF
TRBJ1-2	TRBD1	TRBV28	.	TGTGCCAGCAGTACAACAGGGGGCATGGCTGGCTACACCTTC	CASSTTGGMAGYTF
TRBJ2-7	.	TRBV27	.	TGTGCCAGCAGTTTAGTGCCGATGGACGAGCAGTACTTC	CASSLVPMDEQYF
TRBJ2-7	TRBD1	TRBV18	.	TGTGCCAGCCAGGAGGACAGGGAGAACTACGAGCAGTACTTC	CASQEDRENYEQYF
TRBJ2-1	.	TRBV9	.	TGTGCCAGCAGCGTAGTTGCCGGACCTGAGCAGTTCTTC	CASSVVAGPEQFF
TRBJ2-7	.	TRBV6-5	few	TGTGCCAGACCCAGTAAGGAGGGGAGAATATACGAGCAGTACTTC	CARPSKEGRIYEQYF
TRBJ1-2	.	TRBV21-1	.	TGTGCCAGCAGCAAAGTCGACAGCTCTAACTATGGCTACACCTTC	CASSKVDSSNYGYTF
TRBJ1-6	.	TRBV19	.	TGTGCCAGTAGTACCCGACAGGAGGATTCACCCCTCCACTTT	CASSTRQEDSPLHF
TRBJ2-5	.	TRBV7-2	.	TGTGCCAGCATGGGGCAGCGTTACCAAGAGACCCAGTACTTC	CASMGQRYQETQYF
TRBJ2-7	.	TRBV6-1	.	TGTGCCGTCCAGGGTCTGGGGGAGCAGTACTTC	CAVQGLGEQYF
TRBJ1-1	.	TRBV10-3	.	TGTGCCATCAGTGAGGGGGGGCCCGAAGCTTTCTTT	CAISEGGPEAFF
TRBJ1-5	.	TRBV7-2	few	TGTGCCAGCAGCTTAGGACAGCTCAATCAGCCCCAGCATTTT	CASSLGQLNQPQHF
TRBJ2-7	TRBD1	TRBV7-8	.	TGTGCCAGCAGCTTAAATCCCCCGCGACAGGGGTTCACCTACGAGCAGTACTTC	CASSLNPPRQGFTYEQYF
TRBJ2-4	.	TRBV5-1	.	TGCGCCAGCAGCTCGGGGCCGCCGGAAAACATTCAGTACTTC	CASSSGPPENIQYF